The 21 T cell receptor beta chains given below trace back to one sample, sequenced in a study of T-cell reconstitution after alpha-beta-depleted transplantation in children. It was with unique molecular identifiers that the TCRbeta library was prepared. Each CDR3 protein is one row after TCRdb ran MiXCR on the PCR reads. Found here are about 400,000 distinct CDR3 sequences, roughly 22% of them singletons; the top ten hold less than 4.5%. Sample: PBMCs from the stem cell graft donor, taken from the stem cell graft. The receptors derive from a human donor who donated a stem cell graft to a child with acute myeloid leukemia.

This chain connects TRBV4-1 to TRBJ2-3; D call uncertain. There are 14 residues in the CDR3. Trimming stripped 4 bases from V and 5 bases from J, with 13 bases between. The germline CDR1 and CDR2 sequences are MGHRA and YSYEKL. CDR3 region: CASSLSGWGDTQYF. The CDR3 DNA reads TGCGCCAGCAGCCTCAGTGGGTGGGGAGATACGCAGTATTTT.

The sample holds many counts of this clonotype. This chain connects TRBV20-1 to TRBJ2-7; D assignment may be TRBD1 or TRBD2 (5 bases each). The CDR3 has 13 amino acids. The germline V gene has CDR1 DFQATT and CDR2 SNEGSKA (reference sequence). V was cut by 1 base and J by 3 bases, with 10 bases left in between. CDR3 coding DNA: TGCAGTGCTAGAGGGGACGGAAACTACGAGCAGTACTTC. Its translation: CSARGDGNYEQYF.

The genes are TRBV6-1 and TRBJ2-1; the D is unclear. Trimming left V 7 bases short and J 0 bases short, with 16 bases between. There are 16 residues in the CDR3. CDR1 and CDR2 from the germline V gene are MNHNS and SASEGT. In DNA, the CDR3 is TGTGCCAGCACCTACGAACAGACCTACTCCTACAATGAGCAGTTCTTC. Encoded protein: CASTYEQTYSYNEQFF.

The rearrangement uses TRBV4-2 and TRBJ2-2; unclear D gene. CDR3 length: 17 amino acids. V was shortened by 1 base and J by 0 bases, with 12 bases between the two germline ends. The germline V gene has CDR1 LGHNA and CDR2 YNFKEQ. Here the CDR3 reads CASSQVLGEPNTGELFF. DNA of the CDR3: TGTGCCAGCAGCCAAGTTCTTGGTGAACCGAACACCGGGGAGCTGTTTTTT.

This clonotype has at least ten counts. J is TRBJ2-1 and V is TRBV20-1; no clear D gene. There are 15 residues in the CDR3. Trimming removed 5 bases at V and 8 bases at J, with 22 bases between. The germline CDR1 and CDR2 sequences are DFQATT and SNEGSKA (reference sequence). DNA of the CDR3: TGCAGTGCTGTGGACGTCAAAAACTATCTCTATGAGCAGTTCTTC. Protein: CSAVDVKNYLYEQFF.

This clonotype was picked up a small number of times. The chain's CDR3 is CSVDGRFTDTQYF. Here the CDR3 DNA reads TGCAGCGTTGACGGACGGTTTACAGATACGCAGTATTTT. The chain recombines TRBV29-1 with TRBJ2-3, with D uncertain. Deletions cut 3 bases from V and 3 bases from J, with 10 bases between. CDR3 length: 13 residues. Germline loops: CDR1 SQVTM, CDR2 ANQGSEA.

The CDR3 region is CATSDNSGTSTDTQYF. For the CDR3, the DNA is TGTGCCACCAGTGACAATAGCGGGACTAGCACAGATACGCAGTATTTT. The chain recombines TRBV24-1 with TRBJ2-3; 8 nucleotides line up with TRBD2. This CDR3 is built from 16 residues. After removal of 4 bases from V and 0 bases from J, the junction contained 5 bases not matched to a gene. The V gene's germline CDR1 is KGHDR and CDR2 SFDVKD.

This clonotype was seen a few times. The chain couples TRBV5-1 to TRBJ2-1; possibly TRBD2 for D (5 bases). The germline gives CDR1 SGHRS, CDR2 YFSETQ. The CDR3 spans 14 residues. V gave up 0 bases and J gave up 6 bases, with 10 bases separating them. CDR3 DNA: TGCGCCAGCAGCTTGGAGCGGAGCCCCAATGAGCAGTTCTTC. Protein product: CASSLERSPNEQFF.

The chain carries TRBV12-3 or TRBV12-4 and TRBJ2-7; D may be TRBD1 or TRBD2 (6 bases each). V lost 1 base and J 4 bases, leaving 11 bases between the germline ends. The CDR3 is made up of 14 amino acids. The CDR3 is CASSLGGAQYEQYF. The CDR3 coding sequence is TGTGCCAGCAGTTTAGGGGGGGCGCAGTACGAGCAGTACTTC.

The chain is built from TRBV11-3 and TRBJ2-5; D uncertain. Trimming cost V 4 bases and J 1 base, with 13 bases left between them. This CDR3 is 15 amino acids long. Germline CDR1 reads SGHNT; CDR2 reads YENEEA. The CDR3 protein is CASSSQTSVQETQYF. The CDR3 DNA reads as TGTGCCAGCAGCTCACAGACCTCCGTCCAAGAGACCCAGTACTTC.

J is TRBJ2-7 and V is TRBV6-1, with 7 bases matching TRBD2. The junction had 5 bases not matched to a gene; V was cut back by 6 bases and J by 0 bases. The CDR3 extends over 14 amino acids. The germline gives CDR1 MNHNS, CDR2 SASEGT. The CDR3: CASSRTSISYEQYF. CDR3 DNA: TGTGCCAGCAGCAGGACTAGTATCTCCTACGAGCAGTACTTC.

This clonotype was seen many times. The CDR3 loop is CASSRSGYEQYF. In DNA form, the CDR3 reads TGTGCCAGCAGTCGATCTGGCTACGAGCAGTACTTC. The chain joins TRBV7-9 to TRBJ2-7; D is ambiguous. Germline V gene lookup returns CDR1 SEHNR and CDR2 FQNEAQ (reference sequence). CDR3 length equals 12 residues. The ends were cut back, 6 bases at V and 3 bases at J, with 9 bases in the middle.

This clonotype was detected a few times. This chain links TRBV13 with TRBJ2-7; 10 bases are shared with TRBD1. The length of the CDR3 is 16 residues. V lost 1 base, J lost 4 bases, and 7 bases stayed unmatched. Germline CDR1 PRHDT, CDR2 FYEKMQ (reference sequence). Written as DNA, the CDR3 is TGTGCCAGCAGCTTAGATTTGGGACAGGGGTTGTACGAGCAGTACTTC. As protein: CASSLDLGQGLYEQYF.

This clonotype was detected ten times or more. J is TRBJ2-7 and V is TRBV29-1; unclear D gene. CDR1 is SQVTM, CDR2 ANQGSEA, per germline. V was cut by 4 bases and J by 5 bases, with 12 bases left in between. This CDR3 contains 12 residues. Here the CDR3 reads CSVASGQHEQYF. The CDR3 nucleotides are TGCAGCGTTGCTAGTGGGCAGCACGAGCAGTACTTC.

This clonotype came up many times. The chain uses TRBV12-3 or TRBV12-4 and TRBJ2-3, with TRBD2 matching over 7 bases. The CDR3 is 14 amino acids. V shed 5 bases, J shed 0 bases, and the junction held 2 bases outside the gene matches. This CDR3 reads CASSHSGSTDTQYF. The CDR3 DNA follows: TGTGCCAGCAGTCATAGCGGGAGCACAGATACGCAGTATTTT.

The chain employs TRBV5-6 and TRBJ2-7; D is perhaps TRBD1 (6 bases). Trimming cost V 4 bases and J 6 bases, with 14 bases left between them. The CDR3 covers 13 residues. Germline values: CDR1 SGHDT, CDR2 YYEEEE. The CDR3 DNA is TGTGCCAGCAGCCCAACAGGGATCGGCGAGCAGTACTTC. It encodes CASSPTGIGEQYF.

J is TRBJ2-7 and V is TRBV4-2; 11 bases align to TRBD1. CDR3 size: 14 residues. Germline CDR1 reads LGHNA; CDR2 reads YNFKEQ. V dropped 6 bases and J dropped 6; count of bases not matched to a gene: 7. The DNA for the CDR3 is TGTGCCAGCAGGAAGGACAGGGGGCAGGGCGAGCAGTACTTC. Translating gives CASRKDRGQGEQYF.

The chain is built from TRBV28 and TRBJ2-2; possible D gene TRBD1, 5 bases. This CDR3 region has 17 residues. V was clipped by 2 bases and J by 4 bases, with 17 bases between them. From germline, CDR1 is MDHEN and CDR2 SYDVKM. Here the CDR3 DNA reads TGTGCCAGCAGTTTACTAGACATTGGGGCAGGCACCGGGGAGCTGTTTTTT. Protein product: CASSLLDIGAGTGELFF.

The chain employs TRBV20-1 and TRBJ2-3; TRBD2 matches 8 bases. Trimming at V came to 6 bases and at J to 9 bases, leaving 17 bases not matched to a gene. CDR3 size: 15 residues. The germline gives CDR1 DFQATT, CDR2 SNEGSKA (reference sequence). The CDR3, as DNA: TGCAGTGCGGCCTACAGGGTCGGGAGCGGGGGAACGCAGTATTTT. This translates into CSAAYRVGSGGTQYF.

This chain uses TRBV12-3 or TRBV12-4 with TRBJ2-3, with no clear D. Trimming stripped 3 bases from V and 0 bases from J, with 4 bases between. This CDR3 has 13 amino acids. The CDR3 reads CASSFVSTDTQYF. CDR3 DNA: TGTGCCAGCAGTTTCGTGAGCACAGATACGCAGTATTTT.

This clonotype has only a few counts. The V call is TRBV12-3 or TRBV12-4, the J call TRBJ2-5; tentative D call: TRBD1 (6 bases). CDR3 size: 13 residues. Trimming stripped 6 bases from V and 2 bases from J, with 10 bases between. CDR3 coding DNA: TGTGCCAGCAGAAGACAGGTTCAAGAGACCCAGTACTTC. Protein product: CASRRQVQETQYF.